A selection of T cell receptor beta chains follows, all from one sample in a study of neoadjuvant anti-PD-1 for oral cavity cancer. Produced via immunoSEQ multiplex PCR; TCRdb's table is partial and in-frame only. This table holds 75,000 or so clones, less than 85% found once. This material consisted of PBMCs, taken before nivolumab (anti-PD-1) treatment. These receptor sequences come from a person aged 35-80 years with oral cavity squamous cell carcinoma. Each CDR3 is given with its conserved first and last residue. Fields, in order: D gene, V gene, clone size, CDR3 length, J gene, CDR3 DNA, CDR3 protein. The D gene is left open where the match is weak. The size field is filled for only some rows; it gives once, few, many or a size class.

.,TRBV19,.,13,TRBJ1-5,TGTGCCAGTAGTGATGACAGCTATCAGCCCCAGCATTTT,CASSDDSYQPQHF
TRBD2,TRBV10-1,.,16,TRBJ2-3,TGCGCCAGCAGTGATCTGGCTAGCGGGAGTACAGATACGCAGTATTTT,CASSDLASGSTDTQYF
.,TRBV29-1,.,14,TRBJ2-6,TGCAGCGTTGGGGCAGAACCTGGGGCCAACGTCCTGACTTTC,CSVGAEPGANVLTF
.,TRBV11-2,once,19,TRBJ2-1,TGTGCCAGCAGCTTAGGGGCTCCGGGGGGCCGGGAGCGCCACAATGAGCAGTTCTTC,CASSLGAPGGRERHNEQFF
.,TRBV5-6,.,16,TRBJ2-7,TGTGCCAGCAGCTTGTCCCCGACAGTGGATACCTACGAGCAGTACTTC,CASSLSPTVDTYEQYF
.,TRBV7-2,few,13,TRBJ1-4,TGTGCCAGCAGCTTGGAGGGTCCGGAAAAACTGTTTTTT,CASSLEGPEKLFF
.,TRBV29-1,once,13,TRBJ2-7,TGCAGCGTTGAGATGGCGGTGACCTACGAGCAGTACTTC,CSVEMAVTYEQYF
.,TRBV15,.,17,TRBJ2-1,TGTGCCACCAGCAGAGAGGCCCAGGGGGGTGCTTACAATGAGCAGTTCTTC,CATSREAQGGAYNEQFF
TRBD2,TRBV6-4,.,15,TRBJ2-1,TGTGCCAGCAGCGCCGGGACTAGCGGGATCGGTGAGCAGTTCTTC,CASSAGTSGIGEQFF
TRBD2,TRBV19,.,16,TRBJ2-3,TGTGCCAGTAGTATAGATAAGCGGGAGGCGACAGATACGCAGTATTTT,CASSIDKREATDTQYF
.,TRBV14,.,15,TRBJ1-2,TGTGCCAGCAGCCAAGCCCGGGCCGGACTACAAGGCTACACCTTC,CASSQARAGLQGYTF
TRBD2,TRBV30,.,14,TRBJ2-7,TGTGCCTGGACTAGCGGGAGATTCTCCTACGAGCAGTACTTC,CAWTSGRFSYEQYF
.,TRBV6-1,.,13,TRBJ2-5,TGTGCCAGCCCAAGAGCCAAGCCGGGGACCCAGTACTTC,CASPRAKPGTQYF
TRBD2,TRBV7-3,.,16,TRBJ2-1,TGTGCCAGCAGCTTAATAGCGGGAGACGGCTACAATGAGCAGTTCTTC,CASSLIAGDGYNEQFF
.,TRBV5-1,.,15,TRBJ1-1,TGCGCCAGCAGCACTACAGGGTTAGGGAACACTGAAGCTTTCTTT,CASSTTGLGNTEAFF
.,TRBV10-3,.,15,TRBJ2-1,TGTGCCATCAGTGAGTCAGGTGGCAGGGGCTATGAGCAGTTCTTC,CAISESGGRGYEQFF
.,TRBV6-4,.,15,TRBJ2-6,TGTGCCAGCAGTGACACAGGGTCTGGGGCCAACGTCCTGACTTTC,CASSDTGSGANVLTF
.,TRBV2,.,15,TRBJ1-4,TGTGCCAGCAGTGAAGCTGGCACGACTAATGAAAAACTGTTTTTT,CASSEAGTTNEKLFF
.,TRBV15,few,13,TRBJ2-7,TGTGCCACCAGCAGAGGGTGGGCCTACGAGCAGTACTTC,CATSRGWAYEQYF
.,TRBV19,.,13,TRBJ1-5,TGTGCCAGTAGTACGGGGGGGAATGAGCCCCAGCATTTT,CASSTGGNEPQHF
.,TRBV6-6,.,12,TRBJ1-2,TGTGCCAGCAGTTACCAGGGCGATGGCTACACCTTC,CASSYQGDGYTF